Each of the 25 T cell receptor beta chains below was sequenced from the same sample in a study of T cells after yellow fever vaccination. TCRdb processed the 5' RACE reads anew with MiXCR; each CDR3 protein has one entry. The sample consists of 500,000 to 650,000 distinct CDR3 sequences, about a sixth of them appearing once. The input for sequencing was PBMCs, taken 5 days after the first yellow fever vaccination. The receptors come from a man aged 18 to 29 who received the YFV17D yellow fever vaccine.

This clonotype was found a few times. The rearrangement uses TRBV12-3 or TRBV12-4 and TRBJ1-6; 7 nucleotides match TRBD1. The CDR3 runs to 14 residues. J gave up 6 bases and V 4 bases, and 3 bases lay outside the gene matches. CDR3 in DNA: TGTGCCAGCAGTTCGAGACAGGGTAATTCACCCCTCCACTTT. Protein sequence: CASSSRQGNSPLHF.

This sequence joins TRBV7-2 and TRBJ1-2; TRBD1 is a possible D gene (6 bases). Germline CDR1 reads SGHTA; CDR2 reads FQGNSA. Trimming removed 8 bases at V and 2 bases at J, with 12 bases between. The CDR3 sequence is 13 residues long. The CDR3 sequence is CASRQTGNYGYTF. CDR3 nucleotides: TGTGCCAGCCGGCAAACAGGGAACTATGGCTACACCTTC.

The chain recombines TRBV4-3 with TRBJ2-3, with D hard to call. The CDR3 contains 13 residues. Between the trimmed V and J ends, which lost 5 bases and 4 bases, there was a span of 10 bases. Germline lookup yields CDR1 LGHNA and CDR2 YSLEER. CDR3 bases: TGCGCCAGCAGCTTCTTTGGAGCAGATACGCAGTATTTT. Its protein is CASSFFGADTQYF.

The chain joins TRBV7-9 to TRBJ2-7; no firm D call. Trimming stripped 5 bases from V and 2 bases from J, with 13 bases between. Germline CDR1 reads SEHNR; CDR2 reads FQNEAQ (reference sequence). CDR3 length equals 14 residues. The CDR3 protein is CASSKNRIPYEQYF. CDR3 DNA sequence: TGTGCCAGCAGCAAAAACAGAATACCCTACGAGCAGTACTTC.

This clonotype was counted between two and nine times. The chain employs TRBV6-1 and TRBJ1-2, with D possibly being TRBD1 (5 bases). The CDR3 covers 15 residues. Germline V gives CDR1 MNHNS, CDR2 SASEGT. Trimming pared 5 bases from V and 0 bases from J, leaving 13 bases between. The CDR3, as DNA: TGTGCCAGCAGTCGAACCGACAGTTCTAACTATGGCTACACCTTC. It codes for CASSRTDSSNYGYTF.

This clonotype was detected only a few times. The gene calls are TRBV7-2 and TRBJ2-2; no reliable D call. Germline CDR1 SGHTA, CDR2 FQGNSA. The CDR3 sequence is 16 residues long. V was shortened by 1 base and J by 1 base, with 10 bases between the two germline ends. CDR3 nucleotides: TGTGCCAGCAGCTTAGTTTGGCAGAGGAACACCGGGGAGCTGTTTTTT. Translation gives CASSLVWQRNTGELFF.

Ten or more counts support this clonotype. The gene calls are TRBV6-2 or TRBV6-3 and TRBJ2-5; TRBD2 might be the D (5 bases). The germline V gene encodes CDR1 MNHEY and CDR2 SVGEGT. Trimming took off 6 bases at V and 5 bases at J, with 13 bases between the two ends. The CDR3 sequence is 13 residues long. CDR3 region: CASSSTSPETQYF. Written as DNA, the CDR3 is TGTGCCAGCAGCTCTACTAGTCCGGAGACCCAGTACTTC.

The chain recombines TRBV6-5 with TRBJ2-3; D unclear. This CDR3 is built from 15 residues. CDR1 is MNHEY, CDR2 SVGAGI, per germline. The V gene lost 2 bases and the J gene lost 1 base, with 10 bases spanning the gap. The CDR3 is CASSYVLAGTDTQYF. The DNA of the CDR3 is TGTGCCAGCAGTTACGTCCTGGCGGGCACAGATACGCAGTATTTT.

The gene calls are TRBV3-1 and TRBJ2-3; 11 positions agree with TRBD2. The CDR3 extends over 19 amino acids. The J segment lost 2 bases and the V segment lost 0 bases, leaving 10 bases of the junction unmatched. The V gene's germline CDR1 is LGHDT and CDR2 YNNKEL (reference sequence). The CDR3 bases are TGTGCCAGCAGCCAAGAATGGCCCCAGGGACTAGCGGTCACAGATACGCAGTATTTT. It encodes CASSQEWPQGLAVTDTQYF.

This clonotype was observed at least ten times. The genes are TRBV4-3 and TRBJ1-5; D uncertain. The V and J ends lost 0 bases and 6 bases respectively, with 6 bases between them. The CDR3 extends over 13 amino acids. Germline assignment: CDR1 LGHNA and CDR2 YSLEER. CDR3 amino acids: CASSQDRAQPQHF. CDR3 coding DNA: TGCGCCAGCAGCCAAGATCGGGCTCAGCCCCAGCATTTT.

The CDR3, as DNA: TGTGCCAGCACGATGGGGAGACCTGACAATGAGCAGTTCTTC. Amino acid sequence: CASTMGRPDNEQFF. This sequence joins TRBV12-3 or TRBV12-4 and TRBJ2-1; the D gene is possibly TRBD2 (5 bases). There are 14 residues in the CDR3. Trimming took 7 bases from V and 5 from J, leaving 15 bases between them.

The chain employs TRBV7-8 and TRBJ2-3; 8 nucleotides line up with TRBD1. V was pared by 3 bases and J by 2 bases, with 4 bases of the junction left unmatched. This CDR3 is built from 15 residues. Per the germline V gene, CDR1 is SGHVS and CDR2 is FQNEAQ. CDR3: CASSFWDRHTDTQYF. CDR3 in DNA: TGTGCCAGCAGCTTCTGGGACAGGCACACAGATACGCAGTATTTT.

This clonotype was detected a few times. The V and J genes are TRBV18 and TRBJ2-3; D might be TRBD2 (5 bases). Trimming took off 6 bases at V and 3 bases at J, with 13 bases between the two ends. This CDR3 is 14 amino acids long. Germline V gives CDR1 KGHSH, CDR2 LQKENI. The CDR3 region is CASSIAMGTDTQYF. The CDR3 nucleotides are TGTGCCAGCTCTATAGCGATGGGGACAGATACGCAGTATTTT.

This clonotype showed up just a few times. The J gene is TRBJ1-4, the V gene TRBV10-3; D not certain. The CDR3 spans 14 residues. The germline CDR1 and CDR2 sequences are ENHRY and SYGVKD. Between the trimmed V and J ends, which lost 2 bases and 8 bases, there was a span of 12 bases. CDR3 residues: CAISEPEPGEKLFF. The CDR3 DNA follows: TGTGCCATCAGTGAGCCGGAGCCCGGGGAAAAACTGTTTTTT.

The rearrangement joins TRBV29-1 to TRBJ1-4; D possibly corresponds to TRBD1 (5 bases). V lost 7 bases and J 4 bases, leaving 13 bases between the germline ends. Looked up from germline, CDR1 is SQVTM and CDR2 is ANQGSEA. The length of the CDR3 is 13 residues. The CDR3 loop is CSALREVNEKLFF. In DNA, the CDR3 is TGCAGCGCCCTCAGGGAGGTTAATGAAAAACTGTTTTTT.

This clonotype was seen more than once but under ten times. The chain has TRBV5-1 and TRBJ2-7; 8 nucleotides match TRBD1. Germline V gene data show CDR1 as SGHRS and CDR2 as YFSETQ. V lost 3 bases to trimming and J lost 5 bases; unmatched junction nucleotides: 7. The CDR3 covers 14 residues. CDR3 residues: CASSSRTGQDEQYF. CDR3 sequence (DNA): TGCGCCAGCAGCTCCCGGACAGGGCAGGACGAGCAGTACTTC.

The CDR3 sequence: CSGMHGQTSGLDTQYF. The CDR3 region has the DNA TGCAGCGGGATGCATGGACAGACCTCCGGGTTGGATACGCAGTATTTT. The chain links TRBV29-1 to TRBJ2-3; tentatively, D is TRBD1 (6 bases). Trimming took 7 bases from V and 6 from J, leaving 26 bases between them. Germline V gives CDR1 SQVTM, CDR2 ANQGSEA. This CDR3 comprises 16 residues.

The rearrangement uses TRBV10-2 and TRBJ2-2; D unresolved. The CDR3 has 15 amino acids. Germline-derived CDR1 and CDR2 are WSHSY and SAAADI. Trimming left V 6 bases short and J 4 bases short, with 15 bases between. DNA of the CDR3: TGCGCCAGCAGCGGACGGGTGGGTCCCACCGGGGAGCTGTTTTTT. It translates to CASSGRVGPTGELFF.

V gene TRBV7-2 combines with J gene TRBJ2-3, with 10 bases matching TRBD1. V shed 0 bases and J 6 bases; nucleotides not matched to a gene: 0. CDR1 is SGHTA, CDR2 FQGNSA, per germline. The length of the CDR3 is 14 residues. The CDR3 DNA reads TGTGCCAGCAGCTTAGCGACAGGGGGCGATACGCAGTATTTT. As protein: CASSLATGGDTQYF.

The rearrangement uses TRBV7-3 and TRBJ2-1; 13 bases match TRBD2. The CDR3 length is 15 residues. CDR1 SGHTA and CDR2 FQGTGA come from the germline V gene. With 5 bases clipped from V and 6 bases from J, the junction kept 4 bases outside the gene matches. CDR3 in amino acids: CASSATSGGFNEQFF. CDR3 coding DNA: TGTGCCAGCAGCGCGACTAGCGGGGGGTTCAATGAGCAGTTCTTC.

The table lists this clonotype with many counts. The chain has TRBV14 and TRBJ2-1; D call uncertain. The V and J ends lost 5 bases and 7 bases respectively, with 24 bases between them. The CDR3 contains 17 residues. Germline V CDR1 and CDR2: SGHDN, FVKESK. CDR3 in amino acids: CASSARRLAVSRNEQFF. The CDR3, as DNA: TGTGCCAGCAGCGCCCGCAGGTTAGCCGTTTCAAGGAATGAGCAGTTCTTC.

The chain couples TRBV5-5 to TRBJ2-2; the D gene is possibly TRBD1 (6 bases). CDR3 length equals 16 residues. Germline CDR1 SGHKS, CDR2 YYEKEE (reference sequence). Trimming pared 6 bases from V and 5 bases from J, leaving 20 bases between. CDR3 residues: CASTLTHRVRTGELFF. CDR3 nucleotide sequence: TGTGCCAGCACCCTTACGCACAGGGTCAGGACCGGGGAGCTGTTTTTT.

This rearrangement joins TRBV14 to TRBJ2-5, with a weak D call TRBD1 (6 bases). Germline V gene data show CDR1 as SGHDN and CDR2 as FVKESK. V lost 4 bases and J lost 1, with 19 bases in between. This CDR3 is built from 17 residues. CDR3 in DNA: TGTGCCAGCAGCCGAAGGACAGCATCTTGGGGCCAAGAGACCCAGTACTTC. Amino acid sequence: CASSRRTASWGQETQYF.

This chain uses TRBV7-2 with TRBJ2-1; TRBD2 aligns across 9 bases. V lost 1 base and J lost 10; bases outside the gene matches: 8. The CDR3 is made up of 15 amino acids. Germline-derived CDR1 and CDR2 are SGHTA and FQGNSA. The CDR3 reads CASSLGGGGAFEQFF. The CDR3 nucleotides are TGTGCCAGCAGCTTAGGCGGCGGGGGGGCTTTCGAGCAGTTCTTC.

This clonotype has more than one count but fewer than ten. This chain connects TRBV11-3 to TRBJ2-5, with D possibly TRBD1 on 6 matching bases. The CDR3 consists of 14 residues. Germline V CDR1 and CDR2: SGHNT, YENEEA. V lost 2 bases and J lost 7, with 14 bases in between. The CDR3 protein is CASSLMAQGGTQYF. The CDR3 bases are TGTGCCAGCAGCTTAATGGCACAGGGTGGGACCCAGTACTTC.